These T cell receptor beta chains were read from a single sample in a study of cytomegalovirus exposure and HLA in healthy donors. The assay was immunoSEQ multiplex PCR, and TCRdb's table has in-frame clones only and misses some. The repertoire holds approximately 220,000 clones, with around nine tenths as singletons. The sequenced sample consisted of PBMCs. The receptors originated from a woman between 18 and 30 years old in good health and CMV-seronegative. CDR3s include the opening cysteine and the closing phenylalanine or tryptophan. Each record gives: J gene, clone size, V gene, D gene, CDR3 protein, CDR3 DNA. D genes are given only for firm matches. Clone size is not always given. Where it is, it says once, few, many or a class for expanded clones.

>TRBJ1-5|-|TRBV7-8|TRBD1
CASSLAGQNQPQHF
TGTGCCAGCAGCTTAGCGGGACAGAATCAGCCCCAGCATTTT
>TRBJ2-1|few|TRBV4-1|-
CASSQGSSYNEQFF
TGCGCCAGCAGCCAGGGGAGCTCCTACAATGAGCAGTTCTTC
>TRBJ2-2|-|TRBV19|-
CASMVVWSGTGELFF
TGTGCCAGTATGGTGGTTTGGTCCGGCACCGGGGAGCTGTTTTTT
>TRBJ1-2|few|TRBV7-6|-
CASSLAGGQNYGYTF
TGTGCCAGCAGCTTAGCGGGAGGGCAGAACTATGGCTACACCTTC
>TRBJ2-3|-|TRBV6-5|TRBD2
CAISVASGITDTQYF
TGTGCCATCAGTGTGGCTAGCGGAATCACAGATACGCAGTATTTT
>TRBJ2-1|-|TRBV5-1|TRBD1
CASSAGTGYNEQFF
TGCGCCAGCAGCGCGGGGACAGGGTACAATGAGCAGTTCTTC
>TRBJ2-7|-|TRBV5-1|TRBD1
CASSPGQVPYEQYF
TGCGCCAGCAGCCCGGGACAGGTCCCCTACGAGCAGTACTTC
>TRBJ2-2|-|TRBV25-1|TRBD2
CASTGARLAGDPGELFF
TGTGCCAGCACCGGAGCCCGGCTAGCGGGAGACCCCGGGGAGCTGTTTTTT
>TRBJ2-1|few|TRBV30|-
CAWSSWDNGNEQFF
TGTGCCTGGAGTTCGTGGGACAATGGCAATGAGCAGTTCTTC
>TRBJ1-1|once|TRBV28|-
CASSLQGTEAFF
TGTGCCAGCAGTCTTCAGGGTACTGAAGCTTTCTTT
>TRBJ1-2|-|TRBV19|-
CASSIVRGANSYGYTF
TGTGCCAGTAGTATAGTGCGGGGCGCCAATTCCTATGGCTACACCTTC
>TRBJ2-2|-|TRBV9|-
CASSVTGGELFF
TGTGCCAGCAGCGTAACCGGTGGGGAGCTGTTTTTT
>TRBJ2-2|-|TRBV7-9|-
CASTSQGTGELFF
TGTGCCAGCACATCACAGGGAACCGGGGAGCTGTTTTTT
>TRBJ2-2|-|TRBV29-1|TRBD2
CSARFPLAGGLESGELFF
TGCAGCGCCCGATTTCCCCTAGCGGGAGGACTGGAATCCGGGGAGCTGTTTTTT
>TRBJ1-1|-|TRBV4-1|-
CASSPITGRNTEAFF
TGCGCCAGCAGCCCGATTACAGGGCGGAACACTGAAGCTTTCTTT
>TRBJ2-7|-|TRBV9|-
CASSVGIRVSSYEQYF
TGTGCCAGCAGCGTAGGAATTCGGGTGAGCTCCTACGAGCAGTACTTC
>TRBJ1-1|-|TRBV5-1|TRBD1
CASSQTGQYMNTEAFF
TGCGCCAGCAGCCAAACGGGACAGTACATGAACACTGAAGCTTTCTTT
>TRBJ1-1|once|TRBV27|TRBD1
CASNGQGTNTEAFF
TGTGCCAGCAACGGACAGGGGACGAACACTGAAGCTTTCTTT
>TRBJ2-1|-|TRBV18|-
CASSPDSQSEQFF
TGTGCCAGCTCACCGGACTCCCAGTCTGAGCAGTTCTTC
>TRBJ1-6|-|TRBV6-1|TRBD1
CASSEGQGARSPLHF
TGTGCCAGCAGTGAGGGACAGGGGGCTCGTTCACCCCTCCACTTT
>TRBJ2-3|-|TRBV6-1|TRBD2
CASSQTSGRVDTQYF
TGTGCCAGCAGCCAGACTAGCGGGAGGGTAGATACGCAGTATTTT
>TRBJ2-5|-|TRBV12-5|TRBD1
CASGRTGTGQETQYF
TGTGCTAGTGGCCGGACCGGGACAGGGCAAGAGACCCAGTACTTC
>TRBJ2-5|-|TRBV4-1|TRBD1
CASSQDGTGLQETQYF
TGCGCCAGCAGCCAAGATGGGACAGGGCTACAAGAGACCCAGTACTTC
>TRBJ1-5|few|TRBV27|-
CASSLAGSNQPQHF
TGTGCCAGCAGTTTAGCGGGCAGCAATCAGCCCCAGCATTTT
>TRBJ1-5|-|TRBV12-5|-
CASGWESNQPQHF
TGTGCTAGTGGTTGGGAGAGCAATCAGCCCCAGCATTTT
>TRBJ1-1|-|TRBV15|-
CATSRDSGVPEAFF
TGTGCCACCAGCAGAGATTCGGGGGTCCCTGAAGCTTTCTTT
>TRBJ2-1|-|TRBV28|TRBD2
CASRGGGTYNEQFF
TGTGCCAGCAGGGGCGGGGGGACCTACAATGAGCAGTTCTTC
>TRBJ1-2|-|TRBV29-1|-
CSAGGLTSNSYGYTF
TGCAGCGCTGGAGGTTTGACGTCTAACAGCTATGGCTACACCTTC
>TRBJ2-1|once|TRBV2|TRBD1
CASTEWTGGDEQFF
TGTGCCAGCACAGAGTGGACAGGGGGGGATGAGCAGTTCTTC
>TRBJ1-2|-|TRBV6-5|TRBD1
CASSGDRGPVGYTF
TGTGCCAGCAGTGGGGACAGGGGACCGGTGGGCTACACCTTC
>TRBJ2-1|-|TRBV5-1|TRBD2
CASSLSSGTYNEQFF
TGCGCCAGCAGCTTGTCTAGCGGGACTTACAATGAGCAGTTCTTC
>TRBJ1-5|-|TRBV10-2|-
CASKGRGQAQPQHF
TGCGCCAGCAAGGGGCGGGGGCAGGCTCAGCCCCAGCATTTT
>TRBJ1-6|-|TRBV7-9|TRBD1
CASSLGGQGLGSPLHF
TGTGCCAGCAGCTTAGGGGGACAGGGTTTAGGTTCACCCCTCCACTTT
>TRBJ1-1|once|TRBV28|-
CASSFAGGGNTEAFF
TGTGCCAGCAGTTTTGCGGGGGGCGGAAACACTGAAGCTTTCTTT
>TRBJ2-5|-|TRBV28|TRBD2
CASSITSGAWTQYF
TGTGCCAGCAGTATCACTAGCGGCGCATGGACCCAGTACTTC
>TRBJ2-7|-|TRBV5-4|TRBD1
CASSFRGQGAYEQYF
TGTGCCAGCAGCTTCCGGGGACAGGGAGCCTACGAGCAGTACTTC
>TRBJ2-5|-|TRBV19|-
CASKSGETQYF
TGTGCCAGTAAAAGCGGGGAGACCCAGTACTTC
>TRBJ2-2|-|TRBV19|-
CASRGTGTGELFF
TGTGCCAGTAGGGGGACTGGCACCGGGGAGCTGTTTTTT
>TRBJ2-1|-|TRBV30|TRBD2
CAWRGGRAPEQFF
TGTGCCTGGAGAGGCGGGAGGGCCCCTGAGCAGTTCTTC
>TRBJ2-7|-|TRBV9|TRBD2
CASSEGLAPLEQYF
TGTGCCAGCAGCGAGGGACTAGCTCCGCTCGAGCAGTACTTC
>TRBJ1-6|few|TRBV7-9|TRBD1
CASRETGVNSPLHF
TGTGCCAGCAGAGAGACAGGGGTGAATTCACCCCTCCACTTT
>TRBJ1-3|-|TRBV2|-
CASRPTSSGNTIYF
TGTGCCAGCAGACCCACTTCCTCTGGAAACACCATATATTTT
>TRBJ2-7|-|TRBV2|TRBD1
CASNTGQGTYEQYF
TGTGCCAGCAATACGGGACAGGGGACCTACGAGCAGTACTTC
>TRBJ2-3|-|TRBV2|-
CASMIRDSTDTQYF
TGTGCCAGCATGATCAGGGATTCCACAGATACGCAGTATTTT
>TRBJ1-1|-|TRBV6-1|TRBD1
CASSPRTGLEAFF
TGTGCCAGCAGTCCCCGGACAGGCCTTGAAGCTTTCTTT
>TRBJ1-1|once|TRBV6-6|-
CASSYGSAVNTEAFF
TGTGCCAGCAGTTACGGGAGCGCCGTGAACACTGAAGCTTTCTTT
>TRBJ1-1|-|TRBV28|TRBD1
CASSFYRGPRTEAFF
TGTGCCAGCAGTTTCTACAGGGGGCCCCGCACTGAAGCTTTCTTT
>TRBJ1-2|-|TRBV6-1|TRBD1
CASSGRTGLYGYTF
TGTGCCAGCAGTGGGAGGACAGGACTCTATGGCTACACCTTC
>TRBJ2-4|-|TRBV29-1|TRBD1
CSVGTGEDIQYF
TGCAGCGTGGGGACAGGTGAGGACATTCAGTACTTC
>TRBJ1-2|-|TRBV5-6|TRBD1
CASSVGQGRPGYGYTF
TGTGCCAGCAGCGTGGGACAGGGGCGACCGGGATATGGCTACACCTTC
>TRBJ1-1|-|TRBV6-1|-
CASSAPGVGSMNTEAFF
TGTGCCAGCAGTGCCCCCGGGGTGGGTTCAATGAACACTGAAGCTTTCTTT